These 18 T cell receptor beta chains came from one sample sequenced in a study of cytomegalovirus exposure and HLA in healthy donors. Using immunoSEQ multiplex PCR, the repertoire was profiled, and TCRdb retains in-frame clones only, with some absent. This table holds about 83,000 clones, roughly 95% found once. Source material: PBMCs. The receptors were gathered from a young woman in good health and CMV-seronegative.

V usage is TRBV27 and J usage is TRBJ1-2; D ambiguous. V was trimmed by 0 bases and J by 6 bases, leaving 11 bases between them. This CDR3 spans 14 amino acids. The germline CDR1 and CDR2 sequences are MNHEY and SMNVEV (reference sequence). The CDR3, as DNA: TGTGCCAGCAGTTTATCAGGGAGAAGGCATGGCTACACCTTC. Protein product: CASSLSGRRHGYTF.

The chain employs TRBV11-2 and TRBJ2-5, with TRBD1 matching 7 bases. Germline CDR1 SGHAT, CDR2 FQNNGV. The CDR3 covers 13 residues. V shed 7 bases and J 2 bases; nucleotides not matched to a gene: 4. The CDR3 DNA follows: TGTGCCAGCAACAGACAGGGACAAGAGACCCAGTACTTC. As protein: CASNRQGQETQYF.

V is TRBV28 and J is TRBJ2-5; a weak D match, TRBD1 (5 bases). V was trimmed by 1 base and J by 2 bases, leaving 14 bases between them. The CDR3 extends over 16 amino acids. Germline V gene sequence: CDR1 MDHEN, CDR2 SYDVKM. The CDR3 loop reads CASSLSQGATQETQYF. The DNA of the CDR3 is TGTGCCAGCAGTTTATCTCAAGGGGCTACGCAAGAGACCCAGTACTTC.

V gene TRBV5-1 combines with J gene TRBJ2-7; 8 bases agree with TRBD2. The germline V gene encodes CDR1 SGHRS and CDR2 YFSETQ. This CDR3 has 15 residues. Trimming took 3 bases from V and 3 from J; bases not matched to a gene: 8. Here the CDR3 reads CASSSSSGSLYEQYF. CDR3 in DNA: TGCGCCAGCAGCTCCTCAAGCGGGAGCCTCTACGAGCAGTACTTC.

The CDR3 spells CASSRGSGANVLTF. The CDR3 DNA sequence: TGTGCCAGTAGCAGGGGATCCGGGGCCAACGTCCTGACTTTC. V is TRBV19 and J is TRBJ2-6, with D possibly TRBD1 on 6 matching bases. Germline V gene data show CDR1 as LNHDA and CDR2 as SQIVND (reference sequence). The length of the CDR3 is 14 residues. V dropped 6 bases and J dropped 4 bases, with 10 bases sitting between them.

This chain uses TRBV9 with TRBJ2-1; D gene unclear. Germline-derived CDR1 and CDR2 are SGDLS and YYNGEE. Trimming took off 3 bases at V and 5 bases at J, with 12 bases between the two ends. This CDR3 is 14 amino acids long. This CDR3 reads CASSATDENNEQFF. The CDR3, as DNA: TGTGCCAGCAGCGCAACAGACGAGAACAATGAGCAGTTCTTC.

The chain carries TRBV2 and TRBJ1-1, with TRBD1 matching 9 bases. CDR1 is SNHLY and CDR2 is FYNNEI in the germline V gene. This CDR3 has 15 amino acids. The V and J ends lost 7 bases and 0 bases, in that order; junction bases with no gene match: 6. DNA for the CDR3: TGTGCCAGCAAGGGACAGGGTATTATGAACACTGAAGCTTTCTTT. Its translation is CASKGQGIMNTEAFF.

The chain joins TRBV19 to TRBJ1-5; 7 positions match TRBD1. CDR3 length: 14 amino acids. In germline, CDR1 is LNHDA, CDR2 SQIVND (reference sequence). The V segment lost 7 bases and the J segment 7 bases; nucleotides outside the gene matches: 10. In nucleotides, the CDR3 is TGTGCCAGTAACCGAGGGACAGTTAAACAGCCCCAGCATTTT. As protein: CASNRGTVKQPQHF.

The genes are TRBV15 and TRBJ2-1, with 7 bases fitting TRBD2. The CDR3 totals 13 residues. V dropped 8 bases and J dropped 0; count of bases not matched to a gene: 1. Germline CDR1 LNHNV, CDR2 YYDKDF (reference sequence). Written as DNA, the CDR3 is TGTGCCACCGGGACTAACTCCTACAATGAGCAGTTCTTC. This codes for CATGTNSYNEQFF.

The V and J genes are TRBV2 and TRBJ2-1; D gene ambiguous. Germline assignment: CDR1 SNHLY and CDR2 FYNNEI. This CDR3 region has 9 residues. Trimming took off 6 bases at V and 12 bases at J, with 6 bases between the two ends. CDR3 region: CASSPRQFF. For the CDR3, the DNA is TGTGCCAGCAGCCCGCGGCAGTTCTTC.

The chain couples TRBV5-5 to TRBJ1-5, with D tentatively TRBD1 (5 bases). Germline assignment: CDR1 SGHKS and CDR2 YYEKEE (reference sequence). V lost 3 bases, J lost 7 bases, and 11 bases lay in between. The CDR3 consists of 13 residues. The CDR3 reads CASSWGGVQPQHF. Written as DNA, the CDR3 is TGTGCCAGCAGCTGGGGGGGGGTCCAGCCCCAGCATTTT.

This rearrangement joins TRBV12-5 to TRBJ1-2, with D possibly being TRBD1 (5 bases). V was trimmed by 6 bases and J by 0 bases, leaving 8 bases between them. Per the germline V gene, CDR1 is LGHNT and CDR2 is FRNRAP. The CDR3 totals 13 residues. Here the CDR3 reads CASGRDANYGYTF. DNA for the CDR3: TGTGCTAGTGGGCGGGACGCTAACTATGGCTACACCTTC.

The CDR3 reads CASRPSSGTIYNEQFF. The DNA of the CDR3 is TGTGCCAGCAGGCCGTCTAGCGGGACGATCTACAATGAGCAGTTCTTC. This chain connects TRBV27 to TRBJ2-1; 9 positions match TRBD2. Germline V CDR1 and CDR2: MNHEY, SMNVEV (reference sequence). CDR3 size: 16 residues. Germline trimming cut 6 bases from V and 3 bases from J; bases unmatched to any gene: 9.

The V call is TRBV30, the J call TRBJ1-1; no definite D call. Trimming took off 7 bases at V and 1 base at J, with 16 bases between the two ends. Germline CDR1 reads GTSNPN; CDR2 reads SVGIG (reference sequence). The CDR3 extends over 14 amino acids. The CDR3 region is CALKRGSSNTEAFF. The CDR3 DNA reads as TGTGCCTTAAAACGCGGCAGCTCGAACACTGAAGCTTTCTTT.

The CDR3 loop reads CASRPGTSGTEQYF. The DNA for the CDR3 is TGTGCCAGCAGACCCGGGACTAGCGGGACCGAGCAGTACTTC. The J gene is TRBJ2-7, the V gene TRBV6-6; 13 bases fit TRBD2. The CDR3 has 14 residues. The J segment lost 6 bases and the V segment lost 6 bases, leaving 5 bases of the junction unmatched. Germline-derived CDR1 and CDR2 are MNHNY and SVGAGI (reference sequence).

The rearrangement links TRBV7-8 to TRBJ1-4, with D possibly being TRBD1 (6 bases). This CDR3 region has 13 residues. V lost 1 base and J lost 14, with 14 bases in between. CDR1 is SGHVS, CDR2 FQNEAQ, per germline. CDR3 DNA: TGTGCCAGCAGCTTAGTACAGGGAGGGATTCTGTTTTTT. Its translation is CASSLVQGGILFF.

This clone appeared once. This chain joins TRBV10-2 and TRBJ2-2; D gene unclear. Germline V gives CDR1 WSHSY, CDR2 SAAADI. This CDR3 contains 12 residues. The ends were cut back, 3 bases at V and 6 bases at J, with 5 bases in the middle. The CDR3 nucleotides read TGCGCCAGCAGTGATAGCCCCGGGGAGCTGTTTTTT. The encoded protein is CASSDSPGELFF.

The gene calls are TRBV7-2 and TRBJ2-7, with TRBD2 as a possible D gene (5 bases). The CDR3 is made up of 14 amino acids. The germline gives CDR1 SGHTA, CDR2 FQGNSA. V lost 4 bases, J lost 2 bases, and 12 bases lay in between. CDR3 DNA sequence: TGTGCCAGCAGCTACACTAGTCATCCCTACGAGCAGTACTTC. Its protein product is CASSYTSHPYEQYF. Together with reference TRBV7-2 and TRBJ2-7, the CDR3 gives the full variable domain: GAGVSQSPSNKVTEKGKDVELRCDPISGHTALYWYRQSLGQGLEFLIYFQGNSAPDKSGLPSDRFSAERTGGSVSTLTIQRTQQEDSAVYLCASSYTSHPYEQYFGPGTRLTVT.